Given below is one T cell receptor beta chain in context. This entry belongs to a study of control samples from healthy donors and cancer patients. Per germline, CDR1 SGHRS and CDR2 YFSETQ. The V end was cut by 4 bases, the J end by 10 bases, with 15 bases between. This CDR3 is 13 amino acids long. Generated by immunoSEQ multiplex PCR, the TCRdb table keeps only in-frame clones and is missing some. The table has over 150,000 clones, about 95% seen once. This chain connects TRBV5-1 to TRBJ2-1; tentatively, D is TRBD1 (6 bases). Sequences were obtained from PBMCs. The clonotype comes from a man aged 55 to 69 with colorectal cancer. CDR3 in DNA: TGCGCCAGCAGCGGATCAGGGGCAAGGGAGCAGTTCTTC. This gives the protein CASSGSGAREQFF.